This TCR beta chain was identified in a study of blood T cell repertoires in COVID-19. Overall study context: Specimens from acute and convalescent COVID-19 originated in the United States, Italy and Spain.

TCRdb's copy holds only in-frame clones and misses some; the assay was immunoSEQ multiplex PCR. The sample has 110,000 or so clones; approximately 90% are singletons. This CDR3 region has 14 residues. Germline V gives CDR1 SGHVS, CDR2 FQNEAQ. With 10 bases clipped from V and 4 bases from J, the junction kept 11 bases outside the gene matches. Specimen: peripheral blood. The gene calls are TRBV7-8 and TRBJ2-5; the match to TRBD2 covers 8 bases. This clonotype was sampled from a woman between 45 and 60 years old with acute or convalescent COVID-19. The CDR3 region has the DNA TGTGCCAATCGAGCAGCGGGAGTAGGAGAGACCCAGTACTTC. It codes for CANRAAGVGETQYF.